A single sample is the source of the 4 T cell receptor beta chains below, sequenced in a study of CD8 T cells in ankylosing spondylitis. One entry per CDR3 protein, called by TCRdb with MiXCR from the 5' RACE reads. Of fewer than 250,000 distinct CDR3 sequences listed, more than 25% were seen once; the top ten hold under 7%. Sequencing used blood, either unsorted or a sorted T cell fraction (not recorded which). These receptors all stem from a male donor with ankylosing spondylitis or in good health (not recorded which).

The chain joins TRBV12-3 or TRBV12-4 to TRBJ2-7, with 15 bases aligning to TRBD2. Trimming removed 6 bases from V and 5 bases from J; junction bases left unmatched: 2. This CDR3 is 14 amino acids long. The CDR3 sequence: CASRRTSGRDEQYF. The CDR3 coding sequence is TGTGCCAGCAGACGGACTAGCGGGAGGGACGAGCAGTACTTC.

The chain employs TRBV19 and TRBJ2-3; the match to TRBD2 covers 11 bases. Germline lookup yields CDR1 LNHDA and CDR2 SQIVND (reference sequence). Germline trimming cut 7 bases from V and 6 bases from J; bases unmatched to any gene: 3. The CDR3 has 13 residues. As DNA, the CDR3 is TGTGCCAGTACCACTAGCGGGAGTGATACGCAGTATTTT. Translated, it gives CASTTSGSDTQYF.

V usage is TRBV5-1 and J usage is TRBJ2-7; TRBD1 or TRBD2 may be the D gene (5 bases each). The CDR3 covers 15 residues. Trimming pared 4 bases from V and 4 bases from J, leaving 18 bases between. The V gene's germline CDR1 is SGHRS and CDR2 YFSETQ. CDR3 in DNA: TGCGCCAGCAGCCCCTGGGGGTTTCGAGGGTACGAGCAGTACTTC. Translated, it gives CASSPWGFRGYEQYF.

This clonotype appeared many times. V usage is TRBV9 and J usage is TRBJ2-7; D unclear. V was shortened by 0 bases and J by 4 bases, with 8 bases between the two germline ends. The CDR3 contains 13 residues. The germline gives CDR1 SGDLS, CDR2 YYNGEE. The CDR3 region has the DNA TGTGCCAGCAGCGTAGCCCCCCAATACGAGCAGTACTTC. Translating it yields CASSVAPQYEQYF.